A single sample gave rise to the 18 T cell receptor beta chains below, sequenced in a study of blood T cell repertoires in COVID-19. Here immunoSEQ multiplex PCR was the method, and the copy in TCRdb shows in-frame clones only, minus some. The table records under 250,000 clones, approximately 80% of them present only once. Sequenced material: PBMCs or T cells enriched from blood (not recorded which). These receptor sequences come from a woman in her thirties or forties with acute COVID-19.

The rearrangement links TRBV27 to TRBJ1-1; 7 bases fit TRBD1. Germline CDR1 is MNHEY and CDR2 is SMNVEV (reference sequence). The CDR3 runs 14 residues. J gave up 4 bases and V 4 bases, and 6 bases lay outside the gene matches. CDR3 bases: TGTGCCAGCAGTTCGACAGGGATGTTCACTGAAGCTTTCTTT. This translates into CASSSTGMFTEAFF.

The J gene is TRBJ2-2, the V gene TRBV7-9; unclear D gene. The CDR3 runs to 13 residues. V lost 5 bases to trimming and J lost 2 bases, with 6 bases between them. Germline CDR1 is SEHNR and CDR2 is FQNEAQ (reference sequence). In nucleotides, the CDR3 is TGTGCCAGCAGCGCAAGCAACACCGGGGAGCTGTTTTTT. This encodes CASSASNTGELFF. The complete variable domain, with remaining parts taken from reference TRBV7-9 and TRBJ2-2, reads DTGVSQNPRHKITKRGQNVTFRCDPISEHNRLYWYRQTLGQGPEFLTYFQNEAQLEKSRLLSDRFSAERPKGSFSTLEIQRTEQGDSAMYLCASSASNTGELFFGEGSRLTVL.

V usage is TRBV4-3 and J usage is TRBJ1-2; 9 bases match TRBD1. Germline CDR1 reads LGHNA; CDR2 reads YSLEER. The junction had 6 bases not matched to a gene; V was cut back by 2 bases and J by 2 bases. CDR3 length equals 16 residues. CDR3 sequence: CASSQQTGTGNYGYTF. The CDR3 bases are TGCGCCAGCAGCCAACAAACCGGGACAGGGAACTATGGCTACACCTTC.

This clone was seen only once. CDR3 DNA sequence: TGTGCCAGCCAGCGGAACTATGGCTACACCTTC. Its translation: CASQRNYGYTF. The chain uses TRBV9 and TRBJ1-2; no reliable D call. V lost 7 bases and J lost 2, with 6 bases in between. The CDR3 runs to 11 residues. Germline V lookup: CDR1 SGDLS, CDR2 YYNGEE.

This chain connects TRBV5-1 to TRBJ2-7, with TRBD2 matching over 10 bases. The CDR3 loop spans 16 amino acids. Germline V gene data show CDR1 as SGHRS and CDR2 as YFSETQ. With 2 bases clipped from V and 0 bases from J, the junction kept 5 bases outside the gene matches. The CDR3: CASSFTASGGSYEQYF. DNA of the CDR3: TGCGCCAGCAGCTTTACGGCTAGCGGGGGCTCCTACGAGCAGTACTTC. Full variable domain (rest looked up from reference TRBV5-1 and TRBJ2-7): KAGVTQTPRYLIKTRGQQVTLSCSPISGHRSVSWYQQTPGQGLQFLFEYFSETQRNKGNFPGRFSGRQFSNSRSEMNVSTLELGDSALYLCASSFTASGGSYEQYFGPGTRLTVT.

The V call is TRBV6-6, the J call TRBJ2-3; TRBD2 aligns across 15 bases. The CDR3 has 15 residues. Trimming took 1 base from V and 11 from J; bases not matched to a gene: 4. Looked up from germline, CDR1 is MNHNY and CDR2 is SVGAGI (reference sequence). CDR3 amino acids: CASSYWTSGGAGQYF. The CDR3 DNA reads TGTGCCAGCAGTTACTGGACTAGCGGGGGGGCCGGGCAGTATTTT.

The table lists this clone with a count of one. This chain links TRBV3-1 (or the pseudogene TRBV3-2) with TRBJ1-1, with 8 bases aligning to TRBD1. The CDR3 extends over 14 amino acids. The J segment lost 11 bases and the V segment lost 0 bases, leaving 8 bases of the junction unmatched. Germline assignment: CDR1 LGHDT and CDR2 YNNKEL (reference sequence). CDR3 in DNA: TGTGCCAGCAGCCAAGAATTTTCTGACAGGGGCGCTTTCTTT. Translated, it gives CASSQEFSDRGAFF.

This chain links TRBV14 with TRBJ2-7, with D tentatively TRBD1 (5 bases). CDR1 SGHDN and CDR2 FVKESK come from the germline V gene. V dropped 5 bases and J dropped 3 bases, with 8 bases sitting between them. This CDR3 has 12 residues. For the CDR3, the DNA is TGTGCCAGCAGCACGACAGACTACGAGCAGTACTTC. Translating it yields CASSTTDYEQYF.

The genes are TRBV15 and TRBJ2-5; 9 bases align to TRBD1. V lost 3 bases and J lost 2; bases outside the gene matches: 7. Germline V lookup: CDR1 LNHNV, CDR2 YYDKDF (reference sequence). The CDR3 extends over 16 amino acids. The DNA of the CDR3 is TGTGCCACCAGCAGCCTCCCGGGACAGGGACAAGAGACCCAGTACTTC. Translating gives CATSSLPGQGQETQYF.

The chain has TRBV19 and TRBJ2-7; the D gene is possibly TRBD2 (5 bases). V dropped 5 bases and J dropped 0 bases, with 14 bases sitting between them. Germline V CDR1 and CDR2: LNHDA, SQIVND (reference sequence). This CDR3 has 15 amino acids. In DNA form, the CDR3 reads TGTGCCAGTAGTTTAAGTGGGGAGCTCTCCTACGAGCAGTACTTC. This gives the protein CASSLSGELSYEQYF. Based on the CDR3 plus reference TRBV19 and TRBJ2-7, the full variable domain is DGGITQSPKYLFRKEGQNVTLSCEQNLNHDAMYWYRQDPGQGLRLIYYSQIVNDFQKGDIAEGYSVSREKKESFPLTVTSAQKNPTAFYLCASSLSGELSYEQYFGPGTRLTVT.

The chain's CDR3 is CASSVGGHEQYF. DNA for the CDR3: TGTGCCAGCAGCGTAGGGGGCCACGAGCAGTACTTC. This chain joins TRBV9 and TRBJ2-7; tentatively, D is TRBD1 (5 bases). Germline loops: CDR1 SGDLS, CDR2 YYNGEE. This CDR3 is 12 amino acids long. Trimming took off 0 bases at V and 5 bases at J, with 6 bases between the two ends.

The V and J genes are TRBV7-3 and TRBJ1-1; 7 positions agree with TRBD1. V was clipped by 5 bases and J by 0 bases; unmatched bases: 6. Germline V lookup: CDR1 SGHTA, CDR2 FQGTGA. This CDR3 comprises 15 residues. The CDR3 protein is CASSPTGALNTEAFF. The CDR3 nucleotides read TGTGCCAGCAGCCCTACAGGGGCTTTGAACACTGAAGCTTTCTTT. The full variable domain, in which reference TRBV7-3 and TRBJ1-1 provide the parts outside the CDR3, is GAGVSQTPSNKVTEKGKYVELRCDPISGHTALYWYRQSLGQGPEFLIYFQGTGAADDSGLPNDRFFAVRPEGSVSTLKIQRTERGDSAVYLCASSPTGALNTEAFFGQGTRLTVV.

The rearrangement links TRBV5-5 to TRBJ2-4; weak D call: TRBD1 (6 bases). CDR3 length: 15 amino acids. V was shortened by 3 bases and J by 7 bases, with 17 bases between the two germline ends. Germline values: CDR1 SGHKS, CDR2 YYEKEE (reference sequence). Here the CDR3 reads CASSSQGPPNNIQYF. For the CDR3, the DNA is TGTGCCAGCAGCTCCCAGGGGCCCCCAAATAACATTCAGTACTTC. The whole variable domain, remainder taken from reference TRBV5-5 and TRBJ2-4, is DAGVTQSPTHLIKTRGQQVTLRCSPISGHKSVSWYQQVLGQGPQFIFQYYEKEERGRGNFPDRFSARQFPNYSSELNVNALLLGDSALYLCASSSQGPPNNIQYFGAGTRLSVL.

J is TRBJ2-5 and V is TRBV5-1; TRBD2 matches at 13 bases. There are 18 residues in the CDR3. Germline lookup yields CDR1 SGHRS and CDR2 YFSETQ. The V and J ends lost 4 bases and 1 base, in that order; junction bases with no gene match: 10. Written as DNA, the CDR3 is TGCGCCAGCAGCACCGGACTAGCGGGGGTCCCGAGCCAAGAGACCCAGTACTTC. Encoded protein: CASSTGLAGVPSQETQYF.

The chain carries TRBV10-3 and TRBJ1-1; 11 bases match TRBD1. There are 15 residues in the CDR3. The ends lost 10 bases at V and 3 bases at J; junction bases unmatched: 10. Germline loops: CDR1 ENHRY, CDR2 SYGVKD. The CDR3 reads CASLDRGRADTEAFF. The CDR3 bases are TGTGCCAGCTTGGACAGGGGGCGCGCGGACACTGAAGCTTTCTTT.

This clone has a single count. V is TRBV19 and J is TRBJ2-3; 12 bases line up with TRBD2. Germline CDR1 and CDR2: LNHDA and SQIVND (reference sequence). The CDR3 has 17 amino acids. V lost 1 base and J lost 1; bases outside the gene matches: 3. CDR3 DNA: TGTGCCAGTAGTATAGGCCGGACTAGCGGGGGCACAGATACGCAGTATTTT. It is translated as CASSIGRTSGGTDTQYF.

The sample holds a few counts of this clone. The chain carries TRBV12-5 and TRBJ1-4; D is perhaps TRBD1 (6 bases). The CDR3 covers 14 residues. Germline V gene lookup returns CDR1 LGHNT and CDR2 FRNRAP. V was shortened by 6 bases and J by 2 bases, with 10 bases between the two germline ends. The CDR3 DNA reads TGTGCTAGTGGCCGACAGGTTACTAATGAAAAACTGTTTTTT. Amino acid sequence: CASGRQVTNEKLFF.

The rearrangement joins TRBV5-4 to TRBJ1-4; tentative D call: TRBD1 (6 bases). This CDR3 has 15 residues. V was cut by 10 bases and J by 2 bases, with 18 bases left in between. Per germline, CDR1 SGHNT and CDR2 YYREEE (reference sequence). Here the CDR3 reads CAFIGGRNTNEKLFF. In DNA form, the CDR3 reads TGTGCCTTTATCGGGGGGCGGAATACTAATGAAAAACTGTTTTTT.